This T cell receptor beta chain derives from a study of Ad26.COV2.S vaccination and SARS-CoV-2 variants. Study-level background: Vaccine-arm donor from the placebo-controlled COV1001 Ad26.COV2.S trial. Into the muscle, Ad26.COV2.S was dosed once or twice, 56 days apart.

Treatment given: some 20 received Ad26.COV2.S at low or high dose, single or two shots; several received placebo; per-sample allocation not given. Samples analyzed were those drawn on day 63 after the first vaccine or placebo injection. Whoever gave the sample was an adult aged 18-55 years in Boston. Its platform was an Ad26 vector, and its expressed antigen was Wuhan-strain SARS-CoV-2 spike. Libraries were prepared by immunoSEQ multiplex PCR; TCRdb keeps only in-frame clonotypes and omits some of them. The sample has 300,000 to 400,000 clones; about 87% are singletons. The CDR3 contains 17 residues. CDR1 MDHEN and CDR2 SYDVKM come from the germline V gene. J was trimmed by 5 bases and V by 4 bases; bases with no gene match: 16.

The sequence was obtained from a person between 18 and 60 years old who received the Ad26.COV2.S COVID-19 vaccine or a placebo. The sequenced sample was peripheral blood, obtained in a trial of Ad26.COV2.S vaccine versus placebo. V and J are TRBV28 and TRBJ2-7; TRBD2 matches 8 bases. The CDR3 loop reads CASSSPSGRGSFHEQYF. CDR3 DNA sequence: TGTGCCAGCAGTTCACCGAGCGGGAGAGGATCCTTCCACGAGCAGTACTTC.